This T cell receptor (beta chain) originates from a study of T cell repertoires in cytomegalovirus infection. Study details: Carrying CMV and the relevant HLA type showed in public TCR beta signatures. Study-level points and caveats: The ex vivo response showed dominance by HLA-C-restricted CMV-specific TCR beta clonotypes. Cumulative frequency of public TCR beta families picked out carriers of CMV plus the relevant HLA.

Only a few counts were recorded for this clonotype. The antigen is unknown. The CDR3 consists of 16 residues. Looked up from germline, CDR1 is MGHRA and CDR2 is YSYEKL. V lost 0 bases and J lost 1; bases outside the gene matches: 5. TCRdb re-analysed the reads in MiXCR, keeping a single row per CDR3 protein. The sample includes more than 650,000 distinct CDR3 sequences, roughly 35% of them seen just once. This TCR came from a human donor in good health (CMV status not recorded). Some clones in this sample may be carry-over from other donors' samples. Sequencing was carried out using PBMCs. The chain couples TRBV4-1 to TRBJ1-1; TRBD1 aligns across 7 bases. This chain's CDR3 is CASSQDWDSENTEAFF. Written as DNA, the CDR3 is TGCGCCAGCAGCCAAGATTGGGACAGTGAGAACACTGAAGCTTTCTTT.